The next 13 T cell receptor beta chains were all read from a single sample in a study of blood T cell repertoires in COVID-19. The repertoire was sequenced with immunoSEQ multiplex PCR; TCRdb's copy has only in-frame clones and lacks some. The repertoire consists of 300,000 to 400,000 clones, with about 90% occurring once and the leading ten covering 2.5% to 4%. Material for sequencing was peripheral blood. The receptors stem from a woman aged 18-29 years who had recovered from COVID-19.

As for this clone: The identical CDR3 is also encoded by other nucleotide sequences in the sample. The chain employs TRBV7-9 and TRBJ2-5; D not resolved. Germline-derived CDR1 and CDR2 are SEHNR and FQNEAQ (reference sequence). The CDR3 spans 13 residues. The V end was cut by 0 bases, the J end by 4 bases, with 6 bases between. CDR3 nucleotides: TGTGCCAGCAGCTTAGCGTCGGGAGAGACCCAGTACTTC. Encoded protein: CASSLASGETQYF.

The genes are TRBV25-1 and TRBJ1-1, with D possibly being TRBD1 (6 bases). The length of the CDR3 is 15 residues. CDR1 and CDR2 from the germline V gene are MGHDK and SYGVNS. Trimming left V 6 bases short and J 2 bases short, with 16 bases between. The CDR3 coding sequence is TGTGCCAGCAGCGAGACAGGTTTTGAAAACACTGAAGCTTTCTTT. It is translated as CASSETGFENTEAFF.

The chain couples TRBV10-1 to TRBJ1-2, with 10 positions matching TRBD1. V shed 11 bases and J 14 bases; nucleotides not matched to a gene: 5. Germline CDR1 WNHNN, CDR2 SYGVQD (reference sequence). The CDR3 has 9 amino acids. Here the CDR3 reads CAGGQGRTF. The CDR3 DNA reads TGCGCCGGGGGACAGGGGAGAACCTTC.

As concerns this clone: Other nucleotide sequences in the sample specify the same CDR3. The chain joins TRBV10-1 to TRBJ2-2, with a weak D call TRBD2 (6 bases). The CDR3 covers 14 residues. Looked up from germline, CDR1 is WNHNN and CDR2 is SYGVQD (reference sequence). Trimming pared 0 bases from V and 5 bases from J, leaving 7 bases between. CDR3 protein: CASSESGGTGELFF. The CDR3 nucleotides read TGCGCCAGCAGTGAGTCGGGGGGAACCGGGGAGCTGTTTTTT.

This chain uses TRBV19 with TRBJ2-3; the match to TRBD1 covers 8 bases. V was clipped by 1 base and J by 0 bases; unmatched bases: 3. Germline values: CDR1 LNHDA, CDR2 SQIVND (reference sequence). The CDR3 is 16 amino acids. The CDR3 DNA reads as TGTGCCAGTAGTATAGGTCGACAGGGGAGCACAGATACGCAGTATTTT. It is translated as CASSIGRQGSTDTQYF.

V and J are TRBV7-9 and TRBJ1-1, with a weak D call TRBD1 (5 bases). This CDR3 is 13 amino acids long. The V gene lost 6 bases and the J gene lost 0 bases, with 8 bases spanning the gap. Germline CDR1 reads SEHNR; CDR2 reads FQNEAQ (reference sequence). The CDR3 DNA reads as TGTGCCAGCAGGCCGACAGTGAACACTGAAGCTTTCTTT. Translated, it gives CASRPTVNTEAFF.

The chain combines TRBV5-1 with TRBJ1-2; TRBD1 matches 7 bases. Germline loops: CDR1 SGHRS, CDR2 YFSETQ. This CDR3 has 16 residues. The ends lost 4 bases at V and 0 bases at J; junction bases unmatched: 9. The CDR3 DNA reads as TGCGCCAGCAGCATAACCAATGACAGGGCTAACTATGGCTACACCTTC. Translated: CASSITNDRANYGYTF.

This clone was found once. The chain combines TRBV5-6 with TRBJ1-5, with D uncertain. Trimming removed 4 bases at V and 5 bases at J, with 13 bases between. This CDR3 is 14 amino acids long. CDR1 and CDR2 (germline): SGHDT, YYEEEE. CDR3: CASSTGFGYQPQHF. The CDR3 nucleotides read TGTGCCAGCAGCACCGGTTTCGGGTATCAGCCCCAGCATTTT.

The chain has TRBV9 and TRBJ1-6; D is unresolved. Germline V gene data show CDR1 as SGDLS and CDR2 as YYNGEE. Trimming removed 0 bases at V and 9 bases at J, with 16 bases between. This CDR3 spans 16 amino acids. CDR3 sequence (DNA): TGTGCCAGCAGCGTAGGGTCCCGGGGAGAAGGTTCACCCCTCCACTTT. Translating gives CASSVGSRGEGSPLHF.

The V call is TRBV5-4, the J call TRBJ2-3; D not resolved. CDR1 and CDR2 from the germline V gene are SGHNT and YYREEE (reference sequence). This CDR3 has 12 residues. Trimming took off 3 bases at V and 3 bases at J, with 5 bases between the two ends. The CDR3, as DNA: TGTGCCAGCAGCTCCTTGACAGATACGCAGTATTTT. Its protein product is CASSSLTDTQYF.

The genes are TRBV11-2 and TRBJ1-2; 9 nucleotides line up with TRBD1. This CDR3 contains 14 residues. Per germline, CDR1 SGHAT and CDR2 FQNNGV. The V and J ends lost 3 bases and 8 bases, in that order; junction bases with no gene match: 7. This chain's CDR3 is CASSLDRGGRGYTF. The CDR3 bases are TGTGCCAGCAGCTTGGACAGGGGAGGGAGAGGCTACACCTTC.

CDR3 in amino acids: CASSQGLAGRYEQFF. CDR3 bases: TGTGCCAGCAGCCAGGGACTAGCGGGAAGGTATGAGCAGTTCTTC. The genes are TRBV11-2 and TRBJ2-1; 13 nucleotides agree with TRBD2. Germline values: CDR1 SGHAT, CDR2 FQNNGV. The ends lost 5 bases at V and 8 bases at J; junction bases unmatched: 6. The CDR3 has 15 amino acids.

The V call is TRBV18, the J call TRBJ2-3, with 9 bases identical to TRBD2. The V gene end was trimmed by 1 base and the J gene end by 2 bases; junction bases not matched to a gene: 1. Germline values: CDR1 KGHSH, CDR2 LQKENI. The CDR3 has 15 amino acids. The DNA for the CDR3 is TGTGCCAGCTCACCACTAGCGGGGGTCACAGATACGCAGTATTTT. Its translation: CASSPLAGVTDTQYF.